Here is one T cell receptor beta chain with its context. These data are taken from a study of blood T cell repertoires in COVID-19. Sequencing used immunoSEQ multiplex PCR; TCRdb keeps in-frame clones, though not all of them. This table holds a few hundred thousand clones, around 90% found once. Ages ranged from about 18 to 100 years, with residence in 24 US areas. The study assigned cohorts using participant-reported clinical history. The CDR3 is 16 residues long. After removal of 0 bases from V and 0 bases from J, the junction contained 2 bases not matched to a gene. The germline gives CDR1 MDHEN, CDR2 SYDVKM.

The rearrangement links TRBV28 to TRBJ1-5; 7 nucleotides line up with TRBD1. This TCR was sampled from a man aged 18-30 years who had recovered from COVID-19. Specimen: PBMCs or T cells enriched from blood (not recorded which). CDR3: CASSLWGTASNQPQHF. The CDR3, as DNA: TGTGCCAGCAGTTTATGGGGGACAGCTAGCAATCAGCCCCAGCATTTT. The full variable domain, with the rest looked up from reference TRBV28 and TRBJ1-5, is DVKVTQSSRYLVKRTGEKVFLECVQDMDHENMFWYRQDPGLGLRLIYFSYDVKMKEKGDIPEGYSVSREKKERFSLILESASTNQTSMYLCASSLWGTASNQPQHFGDGTRLSIL.